Each of the 2 T cell receptor beta chains below was sequenced from the same sample in a study of cytomegalovirus exposure and HLA in healthy donors. The PCR contained 60 Vbeta and 13 Jbeta primers. Assay: immunoSEQ multiplex PCR; the TCRdb copy retains only in-frame clones and omits some. This table has tens of thousands of clones, 75% to 85% appearing once. Sequencing was performed on PBMCs. All receptors derive from a man aged 45-60 years in good health and CMV-seropositive.

V gene TRBV18 combines with J gene TRBJ2-1; maybe TRBD2 (6 bases). CDR3 size: 16 residues. V lost 6 bases, J lost 5 bases, and 20 bases lay in between. In germline, CDR1 is KGHSH, CDR2 LQKENI. As DNA, the CDR3 is TGTGCCAGCTCCGGGGATTGGGGACTGGGTAACAATGAGCAGTTCTTC. As protein: CASSGDWGLGNNEQFF.

This rearrangement joins TRBV9 to TRBJ2-5; 8 bases map to TRBD2. J gave up 4 bases and V 2 bases, and 7 bases lay outside the gene matches. Germline CDR1 and CDR2: SGDLS and YYNGEE. The CDR3 contains 15 residues. This CDR3 is CASSVGGGGRETQYF. CDR3 in DNA: TGTGCCAGCAGCGTGGGTGGCGGGGGGAGAGAGACCCAGTACTTC.